The source of this TCR beta chain is a study of T cell changes during pregnancy in multiple sclerosis. The CDR3 extends over 15 amino acids. The ends were cut back, 4 bases at V and 6 bases at J, with 15 bases in the middle. Germline V lookup: CDR1 SGHAT, CDR2 FQNNGV. Clones were sequenced by immunoSEQ multiplex PCR, and TCRdb holds only the in-frame ones, with some missing. The table has roughly 93,000 clones, approximately 89% seen once; the top ten hold 1.5% to 2%. The input for sequencing was peripheral blood, taken in the first trimester of pregnancy. J is TRBJ1-4 and V is TRBV11-2; D call uncertain. The TCR was taken from a female donor in good health, enrolled as a control in a pregnancy study. The CDR3, as DNA: TGTGCCAGCAGCTCAGGTCTGCTCGGGGATGAAAAACTGTTTTTT. Amino acids: CASSSGLLGDEKLFF.